This section outlines one T cell receptor beta chain sequence together with its context. Assay: immunoSEQ multiplex PCR; the TCRdb copy retains only in-frame clones and omits some. The table has fewer than 80,000 clones, 90% seen once. These data are taken from a study of blood T cell repertoires in COVID-19. Germline V CDR1 and CDR2: SNHLY, FYNNEI. The CDR3 length is 14 residues. V lost 8 bases, J lost 7 bases, and 20 bases lay in between. The sequence was obtained from a human donor in a cohort sampled during active COVID-19. The rearrangement joins TRBV2 to TRBJ1-2, with a weak D call TRBD1 (6 bases). The specimen sequenced was peripheral blood. The CDR3 DNA is TGTGCCAGCGAGATAGGGACAAAAGGAGGTGGCTACACCTTC. It specifies CASEIGTKGGGYTF.